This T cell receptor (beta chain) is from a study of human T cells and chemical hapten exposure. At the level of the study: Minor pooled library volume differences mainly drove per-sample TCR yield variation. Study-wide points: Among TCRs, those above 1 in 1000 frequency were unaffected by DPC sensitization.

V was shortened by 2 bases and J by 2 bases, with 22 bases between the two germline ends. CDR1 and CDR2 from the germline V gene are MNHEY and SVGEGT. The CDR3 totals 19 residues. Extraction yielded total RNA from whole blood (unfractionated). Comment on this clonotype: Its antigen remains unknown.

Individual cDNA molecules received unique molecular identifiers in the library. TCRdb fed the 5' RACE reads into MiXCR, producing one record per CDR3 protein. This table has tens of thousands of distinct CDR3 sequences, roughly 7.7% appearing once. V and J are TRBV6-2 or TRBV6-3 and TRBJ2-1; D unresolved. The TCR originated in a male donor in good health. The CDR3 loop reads CASSYDGLVVQETYNEQFF. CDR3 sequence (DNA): TGTGCCAGCAGTTACGATGGGCTAGTGGTACAAGAGACCTACAATGAGCAGTTCTTC.